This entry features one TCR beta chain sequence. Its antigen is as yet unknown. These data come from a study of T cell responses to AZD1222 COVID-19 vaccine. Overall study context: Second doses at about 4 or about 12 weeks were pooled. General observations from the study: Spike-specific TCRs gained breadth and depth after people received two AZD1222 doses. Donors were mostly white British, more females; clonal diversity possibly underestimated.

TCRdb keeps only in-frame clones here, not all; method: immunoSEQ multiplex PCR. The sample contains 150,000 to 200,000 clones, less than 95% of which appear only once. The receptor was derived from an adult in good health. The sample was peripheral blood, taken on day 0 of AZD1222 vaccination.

The CDR3 reads CASSRQQAQGVYGYTF. CDR3 bases: TGCGCCAGCAGCCGCCAACAGGCGCAGGGGGTTTATGGCTACACCTTC. The V gene is TRBV4-1, the J gene TRBJ1-2, with 7 bases matching TRBD1. CDR3 length: 16 residues. Germline-derived CDR1 and CDR2 are MGHRA and YSYEKL. The trim removed 4 bases at V and 5 bases at J, leaving 13 bases unmatched.